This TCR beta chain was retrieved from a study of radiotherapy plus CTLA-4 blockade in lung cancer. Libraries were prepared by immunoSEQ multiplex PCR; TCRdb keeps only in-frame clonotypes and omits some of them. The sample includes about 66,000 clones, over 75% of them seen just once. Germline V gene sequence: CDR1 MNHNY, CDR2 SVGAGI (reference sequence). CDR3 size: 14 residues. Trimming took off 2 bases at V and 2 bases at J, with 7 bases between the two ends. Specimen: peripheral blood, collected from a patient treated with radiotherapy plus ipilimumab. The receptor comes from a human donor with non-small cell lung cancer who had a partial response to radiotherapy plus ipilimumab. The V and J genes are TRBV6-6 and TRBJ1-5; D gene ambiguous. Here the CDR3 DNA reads TGTGCCAGCAGTTACGACAAAGGCAATCAGCCCCAGCATTTT. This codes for CASSYDKGNQPQHF.